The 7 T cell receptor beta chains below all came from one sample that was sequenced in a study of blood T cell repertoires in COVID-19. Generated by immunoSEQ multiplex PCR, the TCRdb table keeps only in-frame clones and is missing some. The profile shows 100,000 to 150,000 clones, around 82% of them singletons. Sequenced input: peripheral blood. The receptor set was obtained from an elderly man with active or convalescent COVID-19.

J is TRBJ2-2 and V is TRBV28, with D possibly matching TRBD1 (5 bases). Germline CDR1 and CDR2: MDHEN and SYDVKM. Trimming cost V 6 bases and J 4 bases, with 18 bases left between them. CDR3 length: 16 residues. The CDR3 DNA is TGTGCCAGCAGGAGCATCGGCAGGGCAGGCACCGGGGAGCTGTTTTTT. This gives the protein CASRSIGRAGTGELFF.

In DNA, the CDR3 is TGTGCCAGCAGCTTGGGACTAGCGGGGGATGAGCAGTACTTC. Amino acid sequence: CASSLGLAGDEQYF. V usage is TRBV7-2 and J usage is TRBJ2-7; TRBD2 aligns across 14 bases. The CDR3 loop spans 14 amino acids. Germline V gene data show CDR1 as SGHTA and CDR2 as FQGNSA. The V and J ends lost 3 bases and 7 bases, in that order; junction bases with no gene match: 2.

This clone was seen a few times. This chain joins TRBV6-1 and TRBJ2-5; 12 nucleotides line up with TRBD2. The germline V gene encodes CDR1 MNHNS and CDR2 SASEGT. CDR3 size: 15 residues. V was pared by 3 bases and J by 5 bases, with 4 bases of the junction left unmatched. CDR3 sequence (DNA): TGTGCCAGCAGTGAGGCTAGCGGGGGGGGTGAGACCCAGTACTTC. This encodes CASSEASGGGETQYF.

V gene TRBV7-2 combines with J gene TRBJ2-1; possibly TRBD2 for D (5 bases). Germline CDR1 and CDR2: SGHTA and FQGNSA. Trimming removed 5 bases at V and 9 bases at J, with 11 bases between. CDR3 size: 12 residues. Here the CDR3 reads CASSPLAVEQFF. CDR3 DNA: TGTGCCAGCAGCCCCCTAGCAGTTGAGCAGTTCTTC.

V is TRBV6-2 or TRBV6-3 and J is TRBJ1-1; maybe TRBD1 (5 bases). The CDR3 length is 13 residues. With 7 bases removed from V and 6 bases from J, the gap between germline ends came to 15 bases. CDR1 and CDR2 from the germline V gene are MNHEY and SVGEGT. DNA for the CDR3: TGTGCCAGCACCCCCGGCGGGGGTTCTGAAGCTTTCTTT. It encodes CASTPGGGSEAFF.

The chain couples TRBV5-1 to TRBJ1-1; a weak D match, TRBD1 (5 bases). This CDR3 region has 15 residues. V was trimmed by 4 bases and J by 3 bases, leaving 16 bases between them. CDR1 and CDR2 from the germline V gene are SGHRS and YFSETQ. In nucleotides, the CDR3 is TGCGCCAGCAGCCTCGGTACAGGCTTGGACACTGAAGCTTTCTTT. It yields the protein CASSLGTGLDTEAFF.

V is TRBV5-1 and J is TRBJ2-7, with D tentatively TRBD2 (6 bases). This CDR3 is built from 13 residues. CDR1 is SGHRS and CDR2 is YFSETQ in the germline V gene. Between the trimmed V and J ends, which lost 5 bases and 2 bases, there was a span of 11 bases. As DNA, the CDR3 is TGCGCCAGCAGTGCCGCGGGGCCCTACGAGCAGTACTTC. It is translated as CASSAAGPYEQYF. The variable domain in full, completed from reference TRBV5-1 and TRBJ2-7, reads KAGVTQTPRYLIKTRGQQVTLSCSPISGHRSVSWYQQTPGQGLQFLFEYFSETQRNKGNFPGRFSGRQFSNSRSEMNVSTLELGDSALYLCASSAAGPYEQYFGPGTRLTVT.